Included here is one TCR beta chain sequence, with context. The data originate from a study of T cell changes during pregnancy in multiple sclerosis. Germline V gene lookup returns CDR1 LNHNV and CDR2 YYDKDF (reference sequence). Trimming left V 3 bases short and J 0 bases short, with 10 bases between. The CDR3 is made up of 15 amino acids. TCRdb keeps only in-frame clones here, not all; method: immunoSEQ multiplex PCR. The sample yields about 93,000 clones, about nine tenths seen once. Sequencing used peripheral blood, obtained after pregnancy. The receptor was derived from a female donor in good health, enrolled as a control in a pregnancy study. The chain combines TRBV15 with TRBJ2-3; a weak D match, TRBD1 (6 bases). The CDR3 coding sequence is TGTGCCACCAGCAGGGGGACATCTAGCACAGATACGCAGTATTTT. Its protein is CATSRGTSSTDTQYF.